The 18 T cell receptor beta chains given below trace back to one sample, sequenced in a study of patients and donors after allogeneic stem cell transplantation. TCRdb fed the RT-PCR reads into MiXCR, producing one record per CDR3 protein. This sample has some 880,000 distinct CDR3 sequences, with 18% found just once. Sequenced sample: blood, either unsorted or a sorted T cell fraction (not recorded which). All receptors come from a human donor who was either an allogeneic HSCT recipient or a stem cell or donor lymphocyte infusion donor (not recorded which). It is not recorded whose cells these are; they may come from a transplant donor.

This clonotype was observed a handful of times. The chain carries TRBV6-2 or TRBV6-3 and TRBJ2-7; TRBD2 matches 9 bases. CDR1 is MNHEY and CDR2 is SVGEGT in the germline V gene. The CDR3 consists of 14 residues. After removal of 6 bases from V and 2 bases from J, the junction contained 5 bases not matched to a gene. The CDR3 spells CASRSSGGPYEQYF. In DNA form, the CDR3 reads TGTGCCAGCAGGAGTAGCGGGGGACCCTACGAGCAGTACTTC.

Only a few counts were recorded for this clonotype. This chain's CDR3 is CASSRHDTEAFF. In DNA form, the CDR3 reads TGTGCCAGCAGTAGACATGACACTGAAGCTTTCTTT. This chain links TRBV6-5 with TRBJ1-1; D is undetermined. The CDR3 sequence is 12 residues long. Trimming shortened V by 5 bases and J by 3 bases, and 7 bases separated the two germline ends. CDR1 is MNHEY and CDR2 is SVGAGI in the germline V gene.

This clonotype was observed a handful of times. This chain connects TRBV7-2 to TRBJ1-5; D gene ambiguous. The germline gives CDR1 SGHTA, CDR2 FQGNSA. Trimming shortened V by 1 base and J by 6 bases, and 13 bases separated the two germline ends. This CDR3 contains 15 residues. In DNA, the CDR3 is TGTGCCAGCAGCTTAGGGCGCTGGGGAGCTCAGCCCCAGCATTTT. Translating gives CASSLGRWGAQPQHF.

The genes are TRBV20-1 and TRBJ2-7, with D possibly matching TRBD2 (5 bases). The CDR3 totals 11 residues. The V end lost 3 bases, the J end lost 4 bases, and 7 bases lay between the germline ends. Germline V gene lookup returns CDR1 DFQATT and CDR2 SNEGSKA (reference sequence). The CDR3: CSASGIYEQYF. The CDR3 region has the DNA TGCAGTGCTAGCGGGATTTACGAGCAGTACTTC.

This clonotype was seen only a few times. V and J are TRBV7-9 and TRBJ2-7; D remains ambiguous. V dropped 2 bases and J dropped 5 bases, with 10 bases sitting between them. The CDR3 runs to 13 residues. Per germline, CDR1 SEHNR and CDR2 FQNEAQ (reference sequence). Here the CDR3 DNA reads TGTGCCAGCAGCTTAAGACACGGCGACGAGCAGTACTTC. Translation: CASSLRHGDEQYF.

The chain uses TRBV12-3 or TRBV12-4 and TRBJ1-1; no clear D. V was trimmed by 3 bases and J by 11 bases, leaving 7 bases between them. The CDR3 is 10 residues long. The CDR3 spells CASSFPGAFF. The CDR3 coding sequence is TGTGCCAGCAGTTTCCCGGGGGCTTTCTTT.

The chain joins TRBV13 to TRBJ1-1, with a possible D match to TRBD1 (6 bases). The CDR3 contains 15 residues. V lost 3 bases and J 1 base, leaving 12 bases between the germline ends. Germline V gene lookup returns CDR1 PRHDT and CDR2 FYEKMQ (reference sequence). CDR3 in amino acids: CASSFGARGNTEAFF. CDR3 coding DNA: TGTGCCAGCAGCTTTGGTGCCAGGGGGAACACTGAAGCTTTCTTT.

In nucleotides, the CDR3 is TGCGCCAGCGGCAGGGGGACAACTAATGAAAAACTGTTTTTT. This gives the protein CASGRGTTNEKLFF. The genes are TRBV4-3 and TRBJ1-4, with 7 bases that match TRBD1. Germline loops: CDR1 LGHNA, CDR2 YSLEER. The V gene end was trimmed by 8 bases and the J gene end by 0 bases; junction bases not matched to a gene: 3. The CDR3 spans 14 residues.

The chain couples TRBV5-1 to TRBJ2-2; D is unresolved. Trimming left V 1 base short and J 7 bases short, with 14 bases between. This CDR3 has 15 amino acids. The germline CDR1 and CDR2 sequences are SGHRS and YFSETQ. CDR3 residues: CASSLLEGYYGELFF. The CDR3 bases are TGCGCCAGCAGCTTGTTGGAAGGGTATTACGGGGAGCTGTTTTTT.

The gene calls are TRBV9 and TRBJ1-3, with D hard to call. Germline CDR1 SGDLS, CDR2 YYNGEE. CDR3 length: 14 residues. V lost 4 bases to trimming and J lost 2 bases, with 10 bases between them. The CDR3: CASSTTTTGNTIYF. The CDR3 DNA is TGTGCCAGCAGCACGACTACGACTGGAAACACCATATATTTT.

This clonotype has more than one count but fewer than ten. This chain connects TRBV5-5 to TRBJ1-1; 10 positions match TRBD1. The germline CDR1 and CDR2 sequences are SGHKS and YYEKEE (reference sequence). With V trimmed by 4 bases and J by 4 bases, 7 bases remained unmatched. The CDR3 contains 15 residues. The DNA of the CDR3 is TGTGCCAGCAGCCGCCCGACAGGGGGCGGCACTGAAGCTTTCTTT. Residues: CASSRPTGGGTEAFF. Complete variable domain (other parts from reference TRBV5-5 and TRBJ1-1): DAGVTQSPTHLIKTRGQQVTLRCSPISGHKSVSWYQQVLGQGPQFIFQYYEKEERGRGNFPDRFSARQFPNYSSELNVNALLLGDSALYLCASSRPTGGGTEAFFGQGTRLTVV.

The rearrangement uses TRBV7-9 and TRBJ2-2, with D hard to call. The CDR3 contains 16 residues. Trimming took off 5 bases at V and 3 bases at J, with 16 bases between the two ends. CDR1 is SEHNR and CDR2 is FQNEAQ in the germline V gene (reference sequence). The DNA of the CDR3 is TGTGCCAGCAGCCGCCCCAATGTGGCCTACACCGGGGAGCTGTTTTTT. Its translation is CASSRPNVAYTGELFF.

The rearrangement uses TRBV6-5 and TRBJ2-7; maybe TRBD2 (5 bases). Trimming pared 0 bases from V and 7 bases from J, leaving 19 bases between. The CDR3 loop spans 16 amino acids. Germline CDR1 and CDR2: MNHEY and SVGAGI. The DNA for the CDR3 is TGTGCCAGCAGTTACTCGAGTAGGACGGGAATGGGGGAGCAGTACTTC. This gives the protein CASSYSSRTGMGEQYF.

The rearrangement links TRBV12-3 or TRBV12-4 to TRBJ1-4; possibly TRBD1 for D (5 bases). The CDR3 sequence is 12 residues long. Trimming shortened V by 7 bases and J by 7 bases, and 10 bases separated the two germline ends. CDR3 amino acids: CASIDGGEKLFF. In DNA form, the CDR3 reads TGTGCCAGCATCGATGGGGGTGAAAAACTGTTTTTT.

This clonotype was seen at least ten times. The chain has TRBV10-3 and TRBJ2-7, with 8 bases fitting TRBD1. This CDR3 has 15 residues. With V trimmed by 1 base and J by 2 bases, 4 bases remained unmatched. Per germline, CDR1 ENHRY and CDR2 SYGVKD. In DNA form, the CDR3 reads TGTGCCATCAGTGAGTTTGAACAGGGGGCCTACGAGCAGTACTTC. As protein: CAISEFEQGAYEQYF.

This clonotype occurred a few times. The genes are TRBV9 and TRBJ2-3, with D tentatively TRBD1 (6 bases). CDR1 SGDLS and CDR2 YYNGEE come from the germline V gene. V dropped 3 bases and J dropped 6 bases, with 11 bases sitting between them. This CDR3 is 13 amino acids long. Here the CDR3 DNA reads TGTGCCAGCAGCGACCACCAGGGGGATACGCAGTATTTT. This encodes CASSDHQGDTQYF.

This clonotype was detected ten times or more. The chain combines TRBV4-2 with TRBJ2-1; 12 bases agree with TRBD2. J lost 2 bases, V lost 2 bases, and 4 bases had no gene match. CDR1 is LGHNA, CDR2 YNFKEQ, per germline. CDR3 size: 17 residues. CDR3 protein: CASSQSGLAGTYNEQFF. DNA for the CDR3: TGTGCCAGCAGCCAATCAGGACTAGCGGGGACCTACAATGAGCAGTTCTTC.

The chain carries TRBV12-3 or TRBV12-4 and TRBJ2-7; 8 positions match TRBD2. The CDR3 runs 13 residues. Germline trimming cut 7 bases from V and 6 bases from J; bases unmatched to any gene: 8. The CDR3 sequence is CASNPGGAFEQYF. The CDR3 region has the DNA TGTGCCAGCAATCCCGGGGGGGCCTTCGAGCAGTACTTC.